This T cell receptor (beta chain) was obtained from a study of a mutant IDH1 vaccine in newly diagnosed glioma. The time point: week 5, during vaccination. What each vaccine dose contained was 300 ug of mutant IDH1 20-mer peptide, accompanied by topical imiquimod. As for this clone: Antigen: not known.

Sequenced by immunoSEQ multiplex PCR; TCRdb stores in-frame clones only, minus some. The data show roughly 11,000 clones, around 86% seen once. The starting material was PBMCs, obtained from a glioma patient whose treatment included an IDH1 peptide vaccine. This receptor was identified in a woman in her thirties or forties with glioma. Some clones in this sample may be carry-over from other donors' samples.

This CDR3 reads CASNDGGTYSNQPQHF. In nucleotides, the CDR3 is TGTGCCAGTAACGATGGGGGGACCTATAGCAATCAGCCCCAGCATTTT. This chain links TRBV19 with TRBJ1-5; a possible D gene is TRBD1 (5 bases). The germline V gene has CDR1 LNHDA and CDR2 SQIVND (reference sequence). The V end lost 7 bases, the J end lost 0 bases, and 16 bases lay between the germline ends. This CDR3 has 16 residues.